Included here is one T cell receptor (beta chain) sequence, with context. The antigen remains undetermined. This entry is derived from a study of cytomegalovirus exposure and HLA in healthy donors. As for the study in general: HLA-typed donors were the source of about 85 million unique TCRs held in an early data release. Whole-study results and caveats: In a later analysis, TCR association rates varied by HLA locus: DRB1 most, HLA-C fewest. Roughly even sequencing depth across donors was the assumption behind the presence/absence analyses.

Healthy individuals who donated bone marrow served as the donors. Use of 60 Vbeta and 13 Jbeta primers characterized the PCR. Sequenced by immunoSEQ multiplex PCR; TCRdb stores in-frame clones only, minus some. Altogether nearly 300,000 clones are present, roughly 90% being singletons, with the ten largest covering roughly 4%. The junction had 2 bases not matched to a gene; V was cut back by 6 bases and J by 3 bases. Germline values: CDR1 MNHEY, CDR2 SVGAGI. This CDR3 contains 14 residues. Sequencing was carried out using PBMCs. The V call is TRBV6-5, the J call TRBJ2-2; 9 nucleotides agree with TRBD1. This clonotype was sampled from a man aged 35 to 55 in good health and CMV-seropositive. The chain's CDR3 is CASSRDRDTGELFF. CDR3 bases: TGTGCCAGCAGCCGGGACAGGGACACCGGGGAGCTGTTTTTT.